This T cell receptor beta chain was sequenced in a study of blood T cell repertoires in COVID-19. Across the whole study: The cDNA or gDNA used as material had been derived from T cells, B-cell-depleted T cells, or PBMCs.

The V gene's germline CDR1 is MNHEY and CDR2 SVGAGI. CDR3 length: 16 residues. V gave up 0 bases and J gave up 5 bases; unmatched junction bases: 5. The method was immunoSEQ multiplex PCR; TCRdb's version includes in-frame clones alone and lacks a portion of them. The sample consists of about 76,000 clones, more than 75% of them appearing once. This sequence joins TRBV6-5 and TRBJ2-5, with 11 nucleotides matching TRBD2. The sample consisted of peripheral blood. The origin of this receptor is a human donor in a cohort sampled during active COVID-19. CDR3 in DNA: TGTGCCAGCAGTTACTCGGTAGCGGGGGGGCCGGAGACCCAGTACTTC. The encoded protein is CASSYSVAGGPETQYF.